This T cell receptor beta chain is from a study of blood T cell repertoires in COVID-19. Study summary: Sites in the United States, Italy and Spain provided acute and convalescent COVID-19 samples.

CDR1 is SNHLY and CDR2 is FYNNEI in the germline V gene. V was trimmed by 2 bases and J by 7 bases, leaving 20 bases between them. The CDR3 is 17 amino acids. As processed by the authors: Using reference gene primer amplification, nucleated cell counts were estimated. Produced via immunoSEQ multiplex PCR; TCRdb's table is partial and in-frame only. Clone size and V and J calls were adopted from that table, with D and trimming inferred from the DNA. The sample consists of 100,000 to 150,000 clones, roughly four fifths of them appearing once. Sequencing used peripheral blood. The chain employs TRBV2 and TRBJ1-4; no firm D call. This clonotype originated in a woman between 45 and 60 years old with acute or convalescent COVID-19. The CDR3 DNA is TGTGCCAGCAGTGAATATTTTGGTGTGGGTTCAGGTGAAAAACTGTTTTTT. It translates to CASSEYFGVGSGEKLFF.